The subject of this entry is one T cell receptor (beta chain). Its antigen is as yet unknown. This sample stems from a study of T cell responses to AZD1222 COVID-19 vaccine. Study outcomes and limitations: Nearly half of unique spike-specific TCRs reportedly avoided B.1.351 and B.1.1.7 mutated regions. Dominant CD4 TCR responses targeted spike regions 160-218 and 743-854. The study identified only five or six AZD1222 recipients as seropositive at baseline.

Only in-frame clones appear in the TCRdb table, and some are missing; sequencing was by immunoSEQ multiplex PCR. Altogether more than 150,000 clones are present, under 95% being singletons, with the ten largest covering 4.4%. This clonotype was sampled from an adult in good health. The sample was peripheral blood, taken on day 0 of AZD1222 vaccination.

As DNA, the CDR3 is TGTGCAGACACTGAAGCTTTCTTT. This translates into CADTEAFF. This chain connects TRBV21-1 to TRBJ1-1. TRBV21-1 is listed as a pseudogene. There are 8 residues in the CDR3.